This T cell receptor beta chain was documented in a study of blood T cell repertoires in COVID-19. About the research overall: The samples span acute and convalescent COVID-19 from the United States, Italy and Spain. PBMCs, B-cell-depleted T cells, or T cells were the source of the cDNA or gDNA that made up the material.

In the original analysis: Reference gene primer amplification gave nucleated cell count estimates. Libraries were prepared by immunoSEQ multiplex PCR; TCRdb keeps only in-frame clonotypes and omits some of them. V, J and clone size are those of that table, while D and trimming were read from the DNA. The sample contains 300,000 to 450,000 clones, roughly 85% of which appear only once. This clone occurred a few times. Trimming pared 6 bases from V and 4 bases from J, leaving 15 bases between. Germline V CDR1 and CDR2: WSHSY, SAAADI. The CDR3 has 15 residues. The sequence was obtained from a woman in her late teens or twenties with acute or convalescent COVID-19. The genes are TRBV10-2 and TRBJ1-4, with D possibly being TRBD1 (6 bases). Input material: peripheral blood. CDR3 nucleotides: TGCGCCAGCAGGAGTACAGGGAGGGATAATGAAAAACTGTTTTTT. Its translation: CASRSTGRDNEKLFF.